The 27 T cell receptor beta chains given below trace back to one sample, sequenced in a study of PD-L1 blockade in urothelial cancer. Indicated time point: pretreatment peripheral blood. The table came from immunoSEQ multiplex PCR; TCRdb's copy has only in-frame clones and leaves some out. The data contain under 55,000 clones, about 81% of them singletons. The material was PBMCs, obtained around atezolizumab (anti-PD-L1) treatment. These receptor sequences come from a man aged 70 or older with urothelial cancer.

CDR3 nucleotides: TGCGCCAGCAGCTTGGAGGAGCTTCGTGGAGCTACCGGGGAGCTGTTTTTT. Encoded protein: CASSLEELRGATGELFF. The V and J genes are TRBV5-1 and TRBJ2-2; no clear D. This CDR3 has 17 amino acids. In germline, CDR1 is SGHRS, CDR2 YFSETQ. The V end was cut by 0 bases, the J end by 5 bases, with 17 bases between. The complete variable domain, with remaining parts taken from reference TRBV5-1 and TRBJ2-2, reads KAGVTQTPRYLIKTRGQQVTLSCSPISGHRSVSWYQQTPGQGLQFLFEYFSETQRNKGNFPGRFSGRQFSNSRSEMNVSTLELGDSALYLCASSLEELRGATGELFFGEGSRLTVL.

This chain links TRBV29-1 with TRBJ2-1; D not resolved. The CDR3 totals 12 residues. The germline CDR1 and CDR2 sequences are SQVTM and ANQGSEA. Trimming stripped 3 bases from V and 7 bases from J, with 10 bases between. CDR3 bases: TGCAGCGTTGATCCGAAGAGGAATGAGCAGTTCTTC. It encodes CSVDPKRNEQFF.

Turning to this clone: The junction does not match germline at one end; this may be a read error. This rearrangement joins TRBV4-3 to TRBJ1-2; weak D call: TRBD1 (6 bases). CDR1 LGHNA and CDR2 YSLEER come from the germline V gene. The CDR3 spans 13 residues. The CDR3 sequence is CASSQDHHRDTIF. The CDR3 DNA reads TGCGCCAGCAGCCAAGATCACCACAGGGACACCATTTTC.

The J gene is TRBJ1-2, the V gene TRBV6-6; possible D gene TRBD1, 6 bases. The CDR3 is 14 amino acids. CDR1 is MNHNY and CDR2 is SVGAGI in the germline V gene (reference sequence). Trimming cost V 7 bases and J 6 bases, with 18 bases left between them. CDR3 in amino acids: CASTPGAPDNGYTF. In DNA form, the CDR3 reads TGTGCCAGCACCCCAGGGGCTCCGGATAATGGCTACACCTTC.

CDR3 residues: CATSREAPGQIYEQYF. As DNA, the CDR3 is TGTGCCACCAGCAGAGAGGCGCCGGGACAGATTTACGAGCAGTACTTC. This chain links TRBV15 with TRBJ2-7, with 7 bases that match TRBD1. The junction had 9 bases not matched to a gene; V was cut back by 0 bases and J by 4 bases. CDR3 length: 16 amino acids. Germline V gene lookup returns CDR1 LNHNV and CDR2 YYDKDF (reference sequence).

Comments on this clone: A junction end diverges from the germline sequence, so it may reflect a read error. V is TRBV9 and J is TRBJ2-7; D possibly corresponds to TRBD2 (6 bases). CDR3 length equals 14 residues. Germline assignment: CDR1 SGDLS and CDR2 YYNGEE. As DNA, the CDR3 is TGTGCCAGCAGCGGCGAAGGGATGGCAGGGACTCCTACTTTC. The encoded protein is CASSGEGMAGTPTF.

J is TRBJ1-5 and V is TRBV5-1; maybe TRBD1 (5 bases). The V gene lost 0 bases and the J gene lost 6 bases, with 10 bases spanning the gap. Germline V lookup: CDR1 SGHRS, CDR2 YFSETQ. The CDR3 is 14 amino acids. The CDR3 protein is CASSLGGVGQPQHF. CDR3 DNA: TGCGCCAGCAGCTTGGGGGGGGTGGGTCAGCCCCAGCATTTT.

This sequence joins TRBV4-2 and TRBJ2-1, with D possibly TRBD2 on 5 matching bases. CDR3 length: 15 amino acids. Trimming took off 1 base at V and 0 bases at J, with 7 bases between the two ends. Germline CDR1 and CDR2: LGHNA and YNFKEQ. CDR3 DNA sequence: TGTGCCAGCAGCCAAGGAGGGAGCTCCTACAATGAGCAGTTCTTC. This sequence encodes CASSQGGSSYNEQFF.

This clone came up a few times. The rearrangement links TRBV10-3 to TRBJ2-7, with 9 bases that match TRBD2. Germline V gene data show CDR1 as ENHRY and CDR2 as SYGVKD. The CDR3 length is 15 residues. V trimming: 5 bases; J trimming: 5 bases; junction bases outside the gene matches: 10. CDR3 sequence reads: CAISYRGGVIDEQYF. In DNA form, the CDR3 reads TGTGCCATCAGTTACCGCGGGGGGGTGATAGACGAGCAGTACTTC.

The chain links TRBV5-1 to TRBJ1-4; D may be TRBD1 (5 bases). The CDR3 length is 16 residues. V lost 1 base to trimming and J lost 5 bases, with 15 bases between them. CDR1 is SGHRS, CDR2 YFSETQ, per germline. CDR3 loop: CASSLMPQEGNEKLFF. In nucleotides, the CDR3 is TGCGCCAGCAGCTTGATGCCACAGGAGGGAAATGAAAAACTGTTTTTT. Combining the CDR3 with reference TRBV5-1 and TRBJ1-4 gives the whole variable domain KAGVTQTPRYLIKTRGQQVTLSCSPISGHRSVSWYQQTPGQGLQFLFEYFSETQRNKGNFPGRFSGRQFSNSRSEMNVSTLELGDSALYLCASSLMPQEGNEKLFFGSGTQLSVL.

The rearrangement uses TRBV19 and TRBJ1-5, with TRBD1 matching over 8 bases. Per the germline V gene, CDR1 is LNHDA and CDR2 is SQIVND (reference sequence). The CDR3 consists of 15 residues. The ends lost 5 bases at V and 5 bases at J; junction bases unmatched: 8. CDR3 sequence: CASSLRAGGYQPQHF. The CDR3 DNA reads TGTGCCAGTAGTCTCCGGGCAGGGGGCTATCAGCCCCAGCATTTT.

This CDR3 reads CASSYLQGNTGELFF. The CDR3 DNA is TGTGCCAGCAGTTATCTACAGGGGAACACCGGGGAGCTGTTTTTT. J is TRBJ2-2 and V is TRBV2; TRBD1 might be the D (6 bases). The CDR3 spans 15 residues. The germline CDR1 and CDR2 sequences are SNHLY and FYNNEI. V was trimmed by 5 bases and J by 1 base, leaving 11 bases between them.

The gene calls are TRBV28 and TRBJ1-2; TRBD1 agrees at 8 bases. This CDR3 has 13 residues. Trimming cost V 7 bases and J 5 bases; bases outside gene matches: 6. Germline lookup yields CDR1 MDHEN and CDR2 SYDVKM. CDR3 protein: CASKDGTGYGYTF. DNA of the CDR3: TGTGCCAGCAAGGATGGGACAGGTTATGGCTACACCTTC.

The CDR3 sequence: CASSPTGLAGGPDTQYF. In nucleotides, the CDR3 is TGTGCCAGTAGTCCCACGGGACTAGCGGGGGGGCCCGATACGCAGTATTTT. The chain is built from TRBV19 and TRBJ2-3, with TRBD2 identical over 16 bases. The CDR3 totals 17 residues. V trimming: 5 bases; J trimming: 6 bases; junction bases outside the gene matches: 8. Per the germline V gene, CDR1 is LNHDA and CDR2 is SQIVND (reference sequence).

The chain combines TRBV4-2 with TRBJ1-5; no firm D call. The germline V gene encodes CDR1 LGHNA and CDR2 YNFKEQ. CDR3 length: 15 amino acids. V was clipped by 0 bases and J by 0 bases, with 6 bases between them. The CDR3 region is CASSQDLNSNQPQHF. The CDR3 DNA reads TGTGCCAGCAGCCAAGATTTAAATAGCAATCAGCCCCAGCATTTT.

In this sample, this clone turned up once. The chain is built from TRBV7-2 and TRBJ2-4; 9 bases agree with TRBD1. With 5 bases clipped from V and 0 bases from J, the junction kept 5 bases outside the gene matches. The V gene's germline CDR1 is SGHTA and CDR2 FQGNSA. There are 16 residues in the CDR3. The CDR3 region has the DNA TGTGCCAGCAGCCCCCGACAGGGGGGAGCCAAAAACATTCAGTACTTC. As protein: CASSPRQGGAKNIQYF. Full variable domain (outside the CDR3, taken from reference TRBV7-2 and TRBJ2-4): GAGVSQSPSNKVTEKGKDVELRCDPISGHTALYWYRQSLGQGLEFLIYFQGNSAPDKSGLPSDRFSAERTGGSVSTLTIQRTQQEDSAVYLCASSPRQGGAKNIQYFGAGTRLSVL.

J is TRBJ2-2 and V is TRBV13; unclear D gene. CDR1 is PRHDT and CDR2 is FYEKMQ in the germline V gene (reference sequence). This CDR3 region has 14 residues. Trimming shortened V by 4 bases and J by 1 base, and 7 bases separated the two germline ends. CDR3 nucleotides: TGTGCCAGCAGCTACACCAGGAACACCGGGGAGCTGTTTTTT. Protein: CASSYTRNTGELFF.

The chain employs TRBV6-1 and TRBJ2-3; D is unclear. V lost 1 base and J lost 1, with 6 bases in between. CDR1 and CDR2 from the germline V gene are MNHNS and SASEGT. There are 14 residues in the CDR3. The CDR3 DNA reads TGTGCCAGCAGTGAAGACACAGGCACAGATACGCAGTATTTT. This codes for CASSEDTGTDTQYF.

In its sample, this clone was seen a few times. V usage is TRBV29-1 and J usage is TRBJ1-6, with a tentative D call TRBD1 (5 bases). Looked up from germline, CDR1 is SQVTM and CDR2 is ANQGSEA. This CDR3 region has 12 residues. Trimming left V 5 bases short and J 8 bases short, with 10 bases between. The CDR3 here is CSVREGDSPLHF. The CDR3 DNA is TGCAGCGTTAGGGAAGGGGATTCACCCCTCCACTTT.

The gene calls are TRBV7-6 and TRBJ2-3, with a weak D call TRBD1 (5 bases). The CDR3 covers 15 residues. Germline lookup yields CDR1 SGHVS and CDR2 FNYEAQ. The V end lost 5 bases, the J end lost 2 bases, and 14 bases lay between the germline ends. CDR3 DNA sequence: TGTGCCAGCAGCCCTAGGGGCTTCGACACAGATACGCAGTATTTT. It specifies CASSPRGFDTDTQYF.

This clone has just one count. This chain links TRBV5-1 with TRBJ2-7; TRBD2 aligns across 14 bases. CDR3 length: 16 amino acids. Unmatched junction bases numbered 6, after V lost 3 bases and J lost 4 bases. Looked up from germline, CDR1 is SGHRS and CDR2 is YFSETQ. The CDR3 is CASSSPGTSGSYEQYF. Here the CDR3 DNA reads TGCGCCAGCAGCTCTCCCGGGACTAGCGGGAGTTACGAGCAGTACTTC.

The V call is TRBV27, the J call TRBJ2-1; 8 bases match TRBD2. The V segment lost 5 bases and the J segment 6 bases; nucleotides outside the gene matches: 9. CDR3 length: 15 amino acids. Germline assignment: CDR1 MNHEY and CDR2 SMNVEV (reference sequence). The CDR3 sequence: CASSSGSGVGNEQFF. In nucleotides, the CDR3 is TGTGCCAGCAGTAGCGGGAGTGGGGTTGGCAATGAGCAGTTCTTC.

This rearrangement joins TRBV5-1 to TRBJ1-1, with no clear D. The CDR3 covers 15 residues. The germline CDR1 and CDR2 sequences are SGHRS and YFSETQ. Trimming stripped 2 bases from V and 0 bases from J, with 11 bases between. In DNA, the CDR3 is TGCGCCAGCAGCTTAGCTCCCCCGATGAACACTGAAGCTTTCTTT. It translates to CASSLAPPMNTEAFF. The full variable domain, in which reference TRBV5-1 and TRBJ1-1 provide the parts outside the CDR3, is KAGVTQTPRYLIKTRGQQVTLSCSPISGHRSVSWYQQTPGQGLQFLFEYFSETQRNKGNFPGRFSGRQFSNSRSEMNVSTLELGDSALYLCASSLAPPMNTEAFFGQGTRLTVV.

The J gene is TRBJ1-1, the V gene TRBV4-2, with D hard to call. The CDR3 length is 15 residues. The V and J ends lost 0 bases and 0 bases respectively, with 8 bases between them. Germline values: CDR1 LGHNA, CDR2 YNFKEQ. The CDR3 reads CASSQEPTMNTEAFF. Here the CDR3 DNA reads TGTGCCAGCAGCCAAGAACCTACTATGAACACTGAAGCTTTCTTT.

CDR3 region: CASSSTSGRSGELFF. CDR3 DNA sequence: TGTGCCAGCAGCTCGACTAGCGGGAGGTCCGGGGAGCTGTTTTTT. The chain is built from TRBV11-2 and TRBJ2-2; 13 nucleotides line up with TRBD2. With V trimmed by 4 bases and J by 6 bases, 2 bases remained unmatched. The V gene's germline CDR1 is SGHAT and CDR2 FQNNGV. The CDR3 extends over 15 amino acids. Complete variable domain (other parts from reference TRBV11-2 and TRBJ2-2): EAGVAQSPRYKIIEKRQSVAFWCNPISGHATLYWYQQILGQGPKLLIQFQNNGVVDDSQLPKDRFSAERLKGVDSTLKIQPAKLEDSAVYLCASSSTSGRSGELFFGEGSRLTVL.

The rearrangement uses TRBV6-5 and TRBJ2-5, with D perhaps matching TRBD2 (6 bases). The CDR3 consists of 13 residues. The V end was cut by 7 bases, the J end by 3 bases, with 12 bases between. Germline values: CDR1 MNHEY, CDR2 SVGAGI. The CDR3 region has the DNA TGTGCCAGCACCAGGTGGGGGGAAGAGACCCAGTACTTC. It encodes CASTRWGEETQYF.

The chain joins TRBV1 to TRBJ1-1; TRBD1 is the table's D call, not checked against the DNA. TRBV1 is flagged as a pseudogene. This CDR3 contains 18 residues. The CDR3 sequence is CTIPTGMAALRMNTEAFF. The CDR3 coding sequence is TGCACCATCCCGACAGGGATGGCGGCCCTCCGAATGAACACTGAAGCTTTCTTT.